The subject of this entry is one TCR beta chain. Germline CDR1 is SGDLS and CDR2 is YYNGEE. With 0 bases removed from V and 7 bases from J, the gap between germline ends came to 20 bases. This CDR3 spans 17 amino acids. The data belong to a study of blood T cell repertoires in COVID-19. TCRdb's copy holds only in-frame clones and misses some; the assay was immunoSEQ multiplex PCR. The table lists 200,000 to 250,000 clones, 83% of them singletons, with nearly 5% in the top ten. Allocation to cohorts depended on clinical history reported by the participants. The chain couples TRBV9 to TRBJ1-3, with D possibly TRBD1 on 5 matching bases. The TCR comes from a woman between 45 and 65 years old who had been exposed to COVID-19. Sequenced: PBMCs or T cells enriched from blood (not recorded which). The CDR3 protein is CASSVELRDSSRNTIYF. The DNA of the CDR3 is TGTGCCAGCAGCGTAGAGCTACGGGACTCAAGTAGGAACACCATATATTTT.